Sequencing of this T cell receptor beta chain was carried out in a study of memory CD4+ T cells and cytomegalovirus serostatus (dated by TCRdb to about 2019). In the study overall: The cohort comprised some 35 healthy Belgian adults, 9 CMV seropositive and some 25 CMV seronegative. CD4+ memory TCRbeta repertoires of a Belgian cohort with known cytomegalovirus serostatus were sequenced in order to replicate a published TCR-based CMV serostatus classifier.

Single viable CD3+CD4+CD8-CD45RO+ cells were sorted as memory CD4+ T cells on a FACSAria II. CMV serostatus was assessed using a Roche Elecsys assay, by which serum IgG against CMV pp150, pp28, p38 and p52 was detected. After the samples were thawed, total CD4+ T cells were enriched through positive selection using CD4 magnetic microbeads. The samples came from a separate study whose specific focus was interrogating the CD4+ T cell memory repertoire. Peripheral blood mononuclear cells were isolated and cryopreserved following standard operating procedures; serum was stored at -80 °C. CD3-PerCP (BW264/56), CD4-APC (RPA-T4), CD45RO-PE (UCHT1) and CD8-Pacific Orange (3B5) antibodies were used for staining, and non-viable cells were excluded with Sytox blue. The Quick-DNA Microprep Kit was used to extract genomic DNA from the sorted cells. TCRbeta DNA was amplified with the immunoSEQ hsTCRbeta kit following the manufacturer's protocol. TCRbeta libraries were sequenced on an Illumina MiSeq instrument. The original pipeline was this. Following removal of out-of-frame sequences, 2 million to 2.5 million distinct TCRbeta sequences were retained, with an average of about 70,000 per individual. Each individual was scored by the count of 150 to 200 previously reported CMV-associated TCRbeta sequences and the total productive distinct TCRbeta count. A beta-binomial model was reimplemented in Python, and scikit-learn random forests with default parameters were trained on data from the US cohort. Classifier performance on the Belgian cohort was reported as the median AUC with percentile confidence intervals calculated over 10,000 bootstrap iterations. The source is immuneACCESS, and TCRdb retained only in-frame sequences with V and J called. Part of the clones is not carried over; for the studies checked, unresolved V genes explain less than half of this, and the remainder is unexplained. The V and J calls and clone size are taken from that table; D and trimming were inferred from the DNA. In all, the sample holds tens of thousands of clones, and 60% to 85% of those were seen once. The ten largest clones capture under 6% of the sample.

On this clone itself: What antigen it recognizes has not been identified. Base quality data are lacking; no much larger clone is found one base away.

Overall results and qualifications from the work: For CMV serostatus prediction, a median bootstrapped AUC of about 0.94 was reached with the original framework, and a median bootstrapped AUC of about 0.91 was reached with a US-trained random forest. On the Belgian cohort, the classifier based on the original framework reached a median bootstrapped AUC of approximately 0.95, with a 95% CI of 0.76-1.00. The results were read as suggesting that the CMV-associated TCR signature is, for the most part, present in the CD4+ memory repertoire. Among the approximately 160 previously reported CMV-associated TCRbeta sequences, 65 to 85 showed up in the CD4+ memory repertoires, with each one found in between one and five individuals. Only CD4+CD45RO+ memory cells were sequenced, in contrast to the original study, in which naive and memory CD4+ and CD8+ populations were covered.

The source of this sequence is an adult in good health and CMV-seropositive. Sequencing was carried out using memory CD4+ T cells from blood.

The sequenced DNA: TGTGCCAGCAGCTTAAAGGGGTGGACAGGGGGGGATGAGCAGTTCTTC. It encodes CASSLKGWTGGDEQFF. Recombination joined TRBV7-9 with TRBJ2-1, with 10 bases matching TRBD1. CDR1 and CDR2 were assigned from the germline V gene (reference sequence) as SEHNR and FQNEAQ. The CDR3 has 16 amino acids, counting the end cysteine and phenylalanine. Here the CDR3 DNA is all that survives: 48 bases in frame from base 1. V is pruned by 2 bases and J by 8 bases, leaving 9 bases of the junction without a gene match. This CDR3, with the reference TRBV7-9 and TRBJ2-1 proteins standing in past its ends, gives the full variable domain DTGVSQNPRHKITKRGQNVTFRCDPISEHNRLYWYRQTLGQGPEFLTYFQNEAQLEKSRLLSDRFSAERPKGSFSTLEIQRTEQGDSAMYLCASSLKGWTGGDEQFFGPGTRLTVL.